This paragraph covers one T cell receptor beta chain sequence. The sample carries other DNA sequences with the same CDR3. The record originates from a study of shared clonotypes between healthy human individuals. Study as a whole: The cohort comprised two women and a few men. Their ages spanned 18 to 49 years.

The germline V and J ends were trimmed by 5 bases and 2 bases, with 10 bases remaining between them. The germline gives CDR1 SGHAT, CDR2 FQNNGV. This CDR3 has 13 amino acids. The assay used deep level. Produced via immunoSEQ multiplex PCR; TCRdb's table is partial and in-frame only. The table records about 470,000 clones, roughly 83% of them present only once. The source is a woman aged 40 to 50 in good health. Some clones in this sample may be carry-over from other donors' samples. The material sequenced was PBMCs. V and J are TRBV11-2 and TRBJ2-7, with a possible D match to TRBD2 (6 bases). CDR3: CASSQGLPYEQYF. CDR3 nucleotides: TGTGCCAGCAGCCAGGGACTCCCCTACGAGCAGTACTTC.